This T cell receptor (beta chain) was identified in a study of cytomegalovirus exposure and HLA in healthy donors. Study-wide background: Among the approximately 400 genotyped donors, less than 85% were placed in the Caucasian-associated ancestry cluster.

Study-wide points: TCR beta V- and J-gene trimming, according to a later analysis, was linked to a missense DCLRE1C variant.

The study ran its PCR with 60 Vbeta and 13 Jbeta primers. Generated by immunoSEQ multiplex PCR, the TCRdb table keeps only in-frame clones and is missing some. The sample shows 150,000 to 180,000 clones, about 70% of them seen only once. The V gene's germline CDR1 is GTSNPN and CDR2 SVGIG (reference sequence). With 1 base removed from V and 2 bases from J, the gap between germline ends came to 16 bases. This CDR3 has 16 residues. As for this clone: Its antigen is unidentified.

This receptor was identified in a man between 18 and 29 years old in good health and CMV-seronegative. The sample consisted of PBMCs. This chain connects TRBV30 to TRBJ2-3, with D perhaps matching TRBD2 (5 bases). CDR3: CAWSGGLLHLTDTQYF. DNA of the CDR3: TGTGCCTGGAGTGGAGGGCTCCTGCACCTCACAGATACGCAGTATTTT.